These 8 T cell receptor beta chains originate from one sample sequenced in a study of T cell repertoires in ileal Crohn's disease. Profiled with immunoSEQ multiplex PCR; TCRdb holds only in-frame clones, not every one. The top ten clones hold around 22% of a sample with about 4,000 clones, more than 60% of them seen once. Material: ileal tissue. All receptors derive from an adult with Crohn's disease.

The chain links TRBV7-9 to TRBJ2-7, with D maybe TRBD2 (5 bases). Trimming stripped 5 bases from V and 0 bases from J, with 11 bases between. CDR1 and CDR2 (germline): SEHNR, FQNEAQ (reference sequence). The CDR3 has 14 amino acids. CDR3 in amino acids: CASSRRGDSYEQYF. The CDR3 nucleotides are TGTGCCAGCAGCCGCCGGGGTGACTCCTACGAGCAGTACTTC.

The chain joins TRBV6-1 to TRBJ1-5; D gene ambiguous. Germline V gives CDR1 MNHNS, CDR2 SASEGT. This CDR3 region has 15 residues. V was pared by 3 bases and J by 0 bases, with 9 bases between. For the CDR3, the DNA is TGTGCCAGCAGTGACACCTATAATAGCAATCAGCCCCAGCATTTT. Its protein product is CASSDTYNSNQPQHF.

This clone has only a few counts. The J gene is TRBJ2-7, the V gene TRBV4-3, with D possibly being TRBD2 (6 bases). Germline CDR1 LGHNA, CDR2 YSLEER. This CDR3 comprises 15 residues. V dropped 0 bases and J dropped 4 bases, with 13 bases sitting between them. The CDR3 here is CASSQDRGWGYEQYF. The CDR3 coding sequence is TGCGCCAGCAGCCAAGACCGGGGGTGGGGATACGAGCAGTACTTC.

This clone was recorded only once. V usage is TRBV25-1 and J usage is TRBJ2-2, with 8 bases fitting TRBD2. Germline V gene sequence: CDR1 MGHDK, CDR2 SYGVNS. This CDR3 is built from 17 residues. V lost 6 bases and J lost 5; bases outside the gene matches: 14. The CDR3 is CASRGMLGAGDTGELFF. The CDR3 nucleotides read TGTGCCAGCAGAGGGATGTTGGGAGCGGGGGATACCGGGGAGCTGTTTTTT. The whole variable domain, filled in from reference TRBV25-1 and TRBJ2-2, reads EADIYQTPRYLVIGTGKKITLECSQTMGHDKMYWYQQDPGMELHLIHYSYGVNSTEKGDLSSESTVSRIRTEHFPLTLESARPSHTSQYLCASRGMLGAGDTGELFFGEGSRLTVL.

The chain combines TRBV5-1 with TRBJ2-7; 9 nucleotides agree with TRBD1. Trimming cost V 4 bases and J 3 bases; bases outside gene matches: 11. Per germline, CDR1 SGHRS and CDR2 YFSETQ. The CDR3 is 16 residues long. Here the CDR3 reads CASSHGQGPTVYEQYF. The CDR3 DNA reads TGCGCCAGCAGCCATGGACAGGGGCCAACCGTCTACGAGCAGTACTTC.

This clone was seen a handful of times. This chain connects TRBV11-2 to TRBJ2-5, with TRBD1 as a possible D gene (6 bases). CDR1 is SGHAT, CDR2 FQNNGV, per germline. Trimming pared 3 bases from V and 0 bases from J, leaving 8 bases between. The CDR3 spans 14 residues. CDR3 amino acids: CASSLGTNQETQYF. In DNA form, the CDR3 reads TGTGCCAGCAGCTTGGGGACAAACCAAGAGACCCAGTACTTC.

This clone was recorded a few times. The chain couples TRBV27 to TRBJ2-2; D unresolved. V gave up 5 bases and J gave up 3 bases, with 4 bases separating them. Germline assignment: CDR1 MNHEY and CDR2 SMNVEV (reference sequence). CDR3 length: 12 residues. The CDR3 region has the DNA TGTGCCAGCAGTCGAGACACCGGGGAGCTGTTTTTT. It encodes CASSRDTGELFF.

As regards this clone: Being one base from a much bigger clone, this may be a read error. The chain is built from TRBV30 and TRBJ1-2; 8 bases align to TRBD1. This CDR3 region has 13 residues. Germline assignment: CDR1 GTSNPN and CDR2 SVGIG (reference sequence). The CDR3 DNA reads TGTGCCTGGACCTTAGGACAGGGTCTTGGCTACCCCTTC. Translation gives CAWTLGQGLGYPF.